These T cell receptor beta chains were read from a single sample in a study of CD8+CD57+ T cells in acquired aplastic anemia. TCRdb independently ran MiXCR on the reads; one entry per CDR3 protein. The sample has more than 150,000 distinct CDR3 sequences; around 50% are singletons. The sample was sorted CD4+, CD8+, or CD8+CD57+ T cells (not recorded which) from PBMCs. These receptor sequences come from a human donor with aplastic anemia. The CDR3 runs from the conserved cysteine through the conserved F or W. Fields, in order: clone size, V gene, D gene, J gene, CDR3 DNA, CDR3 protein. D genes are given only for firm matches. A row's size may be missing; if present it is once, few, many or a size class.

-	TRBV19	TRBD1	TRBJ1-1	TGTGCCAGTATTGACAGGGGCGCCCTAACCACTGAAGCTTTCTTT	CASIDRGALTTEAFF
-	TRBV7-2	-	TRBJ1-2	TGTGCCAGCAGCTTTTCCACGGCACAGGGCTATGGCTACACCTTC	CASSFSTAQGYGYTF
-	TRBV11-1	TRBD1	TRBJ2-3	TGTGCCAGCAGCTTAGAGACAGGGGGGACCCCAGATACGCAGTATTTT	CASSLETGGTPDTQYF
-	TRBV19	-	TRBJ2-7	TGTGCCAGTCATTCGGTTACGGGCGAGCAGTACTTC	CASHSVTGEQYF
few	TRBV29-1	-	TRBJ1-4	TGCAGCGTTGAGGAATGGGGGGGTAGGTCAGAACTGTTTTTT	CSVEEWGGRSELFF
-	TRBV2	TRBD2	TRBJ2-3	TGTGCCAGCAAGCGACTAGCGGGAGTTCCCGATACGCAGTATTTT	CASKRLAGVPDTQYF
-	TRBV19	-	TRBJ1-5	TGTGCCAGTAACGGGGCCCTGGCGCCCCAGCATTTT	CASNGALAPQHF
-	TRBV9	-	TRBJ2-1	TGTGCCAGCAGCGTTTCACTCGGGGAGCAGTTCTTC	CASSVSLGEQFF
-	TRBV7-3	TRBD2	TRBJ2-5	TGTGCCAGCAGCTTGGCGGGGGGGGTAAAAGAGACCCAGTACTTC	CASSLAGGVKETQYF
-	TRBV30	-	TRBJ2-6	TGTGCCTGGACCCTCTCTGGGGCCAACGTCCTGACTTTC	CAWTLSGANVLTF
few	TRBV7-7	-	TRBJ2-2	TGTGCTAGCAGCTCCAACGGCGTGGAGCTGTTTTTT	CASSSNGVELFF
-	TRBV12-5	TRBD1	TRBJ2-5	TGTGCTAGTGGTTTGGCGGGGGACAGGGGAGTGACCCAGTACTTC	CASGLAGDRGVTQYF
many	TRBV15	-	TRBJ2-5	TGTGCCACCAGCTCAAGAAAGGGGCGGGAGACCCAGTACTTC	CATSSRKGRETQYF
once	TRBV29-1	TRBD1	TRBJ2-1	TGCAGCGTCGACCCGGGACAGGGGGAGCAGTTCTTC	CSVDPGQGEQFF